There are many counts of the clone carrying this T cell receptor (beta chain). The antigen is undetermined. The data were obtained in a study of metastatic and nonmetastatic thyroid tumors. Study overall: Repertoire data that came from the blood and tumor or nodule tissue of malignant and benign thyroid patients were compared. Overall study results and limits: A significant increase in TCR beta diversity was reportedly seen in malignant thyroid tumors relative to benign nodules, in blood and tumor.

Original processing methods: The authors used CDR3 differences across clinicopathological groups to build a distant-metastasis classifier for papillary thyroid cancer. TCRdb re-called the PCR reads with MiXCR. TCRdb's processing, not the authors', yielded these V and J calls. The repertoire consists of fewer than 40,000 clones, with 25% to 35% occurring once and the leading ten covering about 32%. The length of the CDR3 is 14 residues. Germline-derived CDR1 and CDR2 are MDHEN and SYDVKM. The ends lost 5 bases at V and 2 bases at J; junction bases unmatched: 3. None of the patients had undergone any treatment ahead of thyroid surgery.

The genes are TRBV28 and TRBJ2-7; 10 bases match TRBD2. This clonotype originated in a female donor with papillary thyroid cancer or a benign thyroid nodule (not recorded which). Some clones in this sample may be carry-over from other donors' samples. Sequencing was done on a sample of blood. The CDR3 loop is CASSALAGTYEQYF. The DNA for the CDR3 is TGTGCCAGCAGTGCACTAGCGGGGACCTACGAGCAGTACTTC.